A single sample is the source of the 25 T cell receptor beta chains below, sequenced in a study of cytotoxic CD8 clonotypes in ibrutinib-treated CLL. Sequencing used immunoSEQ multiplex PCR; TCRdb keeps in-frame clones, though not all of them. The repertoire includes around 200,000 clones, around 70% of them detected once, and around 5.9% sits in the top ten. The sample was PBMCs, taken after 12 months of ibrutinib treatment. The receptors originated from a human donor with chronic lymphocytic leukemia.

This chain connects TRBV5-6 to TRBJ1-2; D remains ambiguous. The CDR3 sequence is 15 residues long. CDR1 and CDR2 (germline): SGHDT, YYEEEE. The ends were cut back, 0 bases at V and 1 base at J, with 10 bases in the middle. DNA for the CDR3: TGTGCCAGCAGCTTGGTGCGGACCTATAACTATGGCTACACCTTC. Protein: CASSLVRTYNYGYTF.

The chain carries TRBV21-1 and TRBJ1-2. TRBV21-1 is recorded as a pseudogene. The CDR3 loop spans 12 amino acids. The CDR3 is CASSRSRSGYTF. In nucleotides, the CDR3 is TGTGCCAGCAGCCGGAGTAGAAGTGGCTACACCTTC.

The V call is TRBV11-2, the J call TRBJ1-2, with no clear D. The CDR3 has 14 residues. The germline V and J ends were trimmed by 6 bases and 4 bases, with 15 bases remaining between them. Germline V gives CDR1 SGHAT, CDR2 FQNNGV. The CDR3 nucleotides read TGTGCCAGCAGAGCCGCGGAGGAGGCCTATGGCTACACCTTC. Encoded protein: CASRAAEEAYGYTF.

The chain has TRBV19 and TRBJ2-1; TRBD2 aligns across 8 bases. Germline V gene lookup returns CDR1 LNHDA and CDR2 SQIVND (reference sequence). The V segment lost 6 bases and the J segment 2 bases; nucleotides outside the gene matches: 6. There are 15 residues in the CDR3. CDR3 nucleotides: TGTGCCAGTAGAGCTGCGGGGGGCCCCTACAATGAGCAGTTCTTC. This sequence encodes CASRAAGGPYNEQFF. Complete variable domain (other parts from reference TRBV19 and TRBJ2-1): DGGITQSPKYLFRKEGQNVTLSCEQNLNHDAMYWYRQDPGQGLRLIYYSQIVNDFQKGDIAEGYSVSREKKESFPLTVTSAQKNPTAFYLCASRAAGGPYNEQFFGPGTRLTVL.

The V and J genes are TRBV25-1 and TRBJ2-5; D might be TRBD1 or TRBD2, each matching 6 bases. The CDR3 is made up of 17 amino acids. Germline-derived CDR1 and CDR2 are MGHDK and SYGVNS. Trimming took off 3 bases at V and 14 bases at J, with 31 bases between the two ends. CDR3 in DNA: TGTGCCAGCAGTGACCCCGTGGATTGGGGGGACACACCACCCCTATACTTC. It is translated as CASSDPVDWGDTPPLYF.

This chain uses TRBV9 with TRBJ2-1; 12 bases align to TRBD2. The CDR3 sequence is 16 residues long. Losses at the gene ends were 0 bases for V and 8 bases for J; bases not matched to a gene: 6. CDR1 is SGDLS and CDR2 is YYNGEE in the germline V gene. The DNA of the CDR3 is TGTGCCAGCAGCGTAGATCGGACTAGCGGGATTGATGAGCAGTTCTTC. As protein: CASSVDRTSGIDEQFF.

This clone was recorded a few times. V is TRBV9 and J is TRBJ1-1; D not certain. The CDR3 is made up of 17 amino acids. V was shortened by 2 bases and J by 1 base, with 18 bases between the two germline ends. The germline CDR1 and CDR2 sequences are SGDLS and YYNGEE. CDR3 nucleotides: TGTGCCAGCAGCGTTAATCCGCGGGCAGGATCGAACACTGAAGCTTTCTTT. Encoded protein: CASSVNPRAGSNTEAFF.

This clone was counted at least ten times. The V call is TRBV9, the J call TRBJ2-5, with 8 bases aligning to TRBD2. The V and J ends lost 3 bases and 5 bases, in that order; junction bases with no gene match: 6. Germline CDR1 SGDLS, CDR2 YYNGEE. CDR3 size: 14 residues. The CDR3 loop is CASSAGGTVETQYF. CDR3 coding DNA: TGTGCCAGCAGCGCGGGAGGGACGGTGGAGACCCAGTACTTC.

The gene calls are TRBV6-1 and TRBJ1-5; TRBD1 agrees at 7 bases. This CDR3 contains 14 residues. With V trimmed by 9 bases and J by 4 bases, 9 bases remained unmatched. Germline lookup yields CDR1 MNHNS and CDR2 SASEGT. DNA of the CDR3: TGTGCCAGTAACCGGGACAGCCTTAATCAGCCCCAGCATTTT. It codes for CASNRDSLNQPQHF.

The rearrangement joins TRBV5-1 to TRBJ2-1; 11 bases match TRBD2. Losses at the gene ends were 3 bases for V and 9 bases for J; bases not matched to a gene: 8. The germline V gene encodes CDR1 SGHRS and CDR2 YFSETQ. The CDR3 length is 15 residues. Here the CDR3 reads CASSSTSGRSPEQFF. The CDR3 DNA reads as TGCGCCAGCAGCTCCACTAGCGGGAGAAGCCCTGAGCAGTTCTTC.

This clone has just one count. This chain uses TRBV30 with TRBJ1-1; D is undetermined. Germline V gene lookup returns CDR1 GTSNPN and CDR2 SVGIG (reference sequence). The V gene lost 2 bases and the J gene lost 11 bases, with 12 bases spanning the gap. The CDR3 runs 11 residues. The CDR3 is CAWSSRGSAFF. As DNA, the CDR3 is TGTGCCTGGAGTTCCCGAGGTAGTGCTTTCTTT.

The chain couples TRBV4-2 to TRBJ1-2; possibly TRBD1 for D (5 bases). Germline values: CDR1 LGHNA, CDR2 YNFKEQ. The CDR3 has 14 residues. V was pared by 0 bases and J by 4 bases, with 9 bases between. CDR3: CASSQDGQGYGYTF. DNA of the CDR3: TGTGCCAGCAGCCAAGATGGCCAGGGCTATGGCTACACCTTC.

This chain uses TRBV5-1 with TRBJ2-3; 8 bases are shared with TRBD1. Germline lookup yields CDR1 SGHRS and CDR2 YFSETQ. CDR3 length: 15 residues. Germline trimming cut 4 bases from V and 3 bases from J; bases unmatched to any gene: 7. Here the CDR3 DNA reads TGCGCCAGCAGCCCCCCCACAGGGGGAACAGATACGCAGTATTTT. This encodes CASSPPTGGTDTQYF.

The chain couples TRBV7-3 to TRBJ1-1, with TRBD1 as a possible D gene (5 bases). The CDR3 extends over 13 amino acids. V gave up 6 bases and J gave up 2 bases, with 10 bases separating them. Germline CDR1 is SGHTA and CDR2 is FQGTGA. The CDR3 spells CASSEGSNTEAFF. Written as DNA, the CDR3 is TGTGCCAGCAGTGAGGGGAGTAACACTGAAGCTTTCTTT.

This chain uses TRBV25-1 with TRBJ2-1, with TRBD2 identical over 11 bases. The CDR3 loop spans 15 amino acids. With V trimmed by 5 bases and J by 4 bases, 4 bases remained unmatched. The germline V gene has CDR1 MGHDK and CDR2 SYGVNS. Written as DNA, the CDR3 is TGTGCCAGCAGTCCGGGGACTAGCGGATACAATGAGCAGTTCTTC. Translation: CASSPGTSGYNEQFF.

This clone appeared a single time. The chain is built from TRBV11-3 and TRBJ2-1; D is tentatively TRBD1 or TRBD2 (5 bases each). The germline CDR1 and CDR2 sequences are SGHNT and YENEEA. This CDR3 has 14 residues. Trimming left V 6 bases short and J 3 bases short, with 12 bases between. This CDR3 reads CASSRGPNYNEQFF. DNA for the CDR3: TGTGCCAGCAGTAGGGGACCAAACTACAATGAGCAGTTCTTC.

This clone appeared once. This chain links TRBV19 with TRBJ1-5; no reliable D call. The germline CDR1 and CDR2 sequences are LNHDA and SQIVND (reference sequence). V shed 3 bases and J shed 5 bases, with 8 bases lying between them. CDR3 size: 13 residues. This CDR3 reads CASSMLRDQPQHF. CDR3 nucleotide sequence: TGTGCCAGTAGTATGCTCCGTGATCAGCCCCAGCATTTT.

The chain couples TRBV19 to TRBJ2-3; 7 positions agree with TRBD2. CDR3 size: 14 residues. CDR1 and CDR2 (germline): LNHDA, SQIVND (reference sequence). The V gene end was trimmed by 3 bases and the J gene end by 5 bases; junction bases not matched to a gene: 5. This CDR3 reads CASSIGGREDTQYF. CDR3 in DNA: TGTGCCAGTAGTATCGGCGGGAGAGAAGATACGCAGTATTTT. The entire variable domain, with the rest obtained from reference TRBV19 and TRBJ2-3, is as follows: DGGITQSPKYLFRKEGQNVTLSCEQNLNHDAMYWYRQDPGQGLRLIYYSQIVNDFQKGDIAEGYSVSREKKESFPLTVTSAQKNPTAFYLCASSIGGREDTQYFGPGTRLTVL.

The chain uses TRBV4-2 and TRBJ2-5; TRBD2 aligns across 15 bases. V was pared by 1 base and J by 5 bases, with 8 bases of the junction left unmatched. This CDR3 region has 18 residues. Germline-derived CDR1 and CDR2 are LGHNA and YNFKEQ. Written as DNA, the CDR3 is TGTGCCAGCAGCCAAGGTCTCAGGACTAGCGGGGGGGCGGAGACCCAGTACTTC. Protein product: CASSQGLRTSGGAETQYF.

The rearrangement uses TRBV5-4 and TRBJ1-4, with D unresolved. With 2 bases removed from V and 7 bases from J, the gap between germline ends came to 15 bases. The CDR3 totals 15 residues. Germline CDR1 reads SGHNT; CDR2 reads YYREEE (reference sequence). The CDR3 sequence is CASSFSVARGEKLFF. CDR3 nucleotide sequence: TGTGCCAGCAGCTTCTCTGTGGCTCGGGGTGAAAAACTGTTTTTT.

This clone occurred many times. One end of the junction does not line up with germline, which may come from a read error. This rearrangement joins TRBV30 to TRBJ1-1; unclear D gene. The CDR3 extends over 11 amino acids. CDR1 GTSNPN and CDR2 SVGIG come from the germline V gene (reference sequence). CDR3 sequence (DNA): TGTGCCTGGAGTGTCCCCCATCCCACACACTTT. Residues: CAWSVPHPTHF.

This clone was seen only a few times. Relative to the germline gene, one junction end is altered; a read error may explain this. The V call is TRBV27, the J call TRBJ1-5, with 8 bases identical to TRBD1. This CDR3 region has 11 residues. Germline CDR1 MNHEY, CDR2 SMNVEV (reference sequence). The CDR3 loop is CPDRGNQPQHF. The CDR3 DNA reads as TGCCCGGACAGGGGCAATCAGCCCCAGCATTTT.

This clone was seen a handful of times. The chain links TRBV11-2 to TRBJ2-5; 7 bases fit TRBD1. CDR1 is SGHAT and CDR2 is FQNNGV in the germline V gene. V gave up 5 bases and J gave up 1 base; unmatched junction bases: 10. The CDR3 runs to 16 residues. The CDR3, as DNA: TGTGCCAGCAGCCTCCAATCCGGGACAGCCCAAGAGACCCAGTACTTC. Its translation is CASSLQSGTAQETQYF. The whole variable domain, remainder taken from reference TRBV11-2 and TRBJ2-5, is EAGVAQSPRYKIIEKRQSVAFWCNPISGHATLYWYQQILGQGPKLLIQFQNNGVVDDSQLPKDRFSAERLKGVDSTLKIQPAKLEDSAVYLCASSLQSGTAQETQYFGPGTRLLVL.

This chain connects TRBV10-1 to TRBJ2-7; TRBD1 matches 8 bases. V shed 6 bases, J shed 2 bases, and the junction held 21 bases outside the gene matches. Germline V lookup: CDR1 WNHNN, CDR2 SYGVQD (reference sequence). The CDR3 is 19 residues long. The CDR3 here is CASSLFRTGTIRGTYEQYF. Here the CDR3 DNA reads TGCGCCAGCAGCCTCTTCCGGACAGGGACCATCAGGGGAACCTACGAGCAGTACTTC.

The rearrangement links TRBV19 to TRBJ2-6, with D tentatively TRBD1 or TRBD2 (6 bases each). V was trimmed by 3 bases and J by 4 bases, leaving 13 bases between them. CDR1 and CDR2 (germline): LNHDA, SQIVND (reference sequence). The CDR3 length is 16 residues. The CDR3 loop reads CASSIWGAGGANVLTF. In nucleotides, the CDR3 is TGTGCCAGTAGTATTTGGGGGGCAGGCGGGGCCAACGTCCTGACTTTC.